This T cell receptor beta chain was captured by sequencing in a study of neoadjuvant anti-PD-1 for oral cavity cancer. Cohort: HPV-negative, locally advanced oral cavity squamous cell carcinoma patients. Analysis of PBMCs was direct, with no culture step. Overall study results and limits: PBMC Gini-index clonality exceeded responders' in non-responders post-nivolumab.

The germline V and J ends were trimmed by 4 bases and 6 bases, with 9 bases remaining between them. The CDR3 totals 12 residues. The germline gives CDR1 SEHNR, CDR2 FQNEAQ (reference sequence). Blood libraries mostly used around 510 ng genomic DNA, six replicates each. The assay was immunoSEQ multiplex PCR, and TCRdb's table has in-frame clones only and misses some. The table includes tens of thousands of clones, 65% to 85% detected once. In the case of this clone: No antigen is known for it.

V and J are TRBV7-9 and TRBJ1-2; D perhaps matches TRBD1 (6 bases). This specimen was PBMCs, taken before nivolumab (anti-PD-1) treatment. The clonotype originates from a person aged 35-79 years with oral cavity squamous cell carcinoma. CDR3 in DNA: TGTGCCAGCAGCTCCCGGGGGCATGGCTACACCTTC. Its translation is CASSSRGHGYTF.